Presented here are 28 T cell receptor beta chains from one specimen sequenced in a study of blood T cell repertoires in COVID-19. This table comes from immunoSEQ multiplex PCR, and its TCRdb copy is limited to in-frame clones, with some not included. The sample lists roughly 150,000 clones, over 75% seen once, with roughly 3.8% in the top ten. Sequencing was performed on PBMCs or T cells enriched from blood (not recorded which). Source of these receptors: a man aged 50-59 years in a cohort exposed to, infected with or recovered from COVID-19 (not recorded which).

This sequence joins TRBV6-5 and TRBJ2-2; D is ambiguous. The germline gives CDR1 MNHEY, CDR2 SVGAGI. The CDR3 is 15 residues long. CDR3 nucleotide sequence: TGTGTTAGCACCCCAAAAATTGCGAACACCGGGGAGCTGTTTTTT. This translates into CVSTPKIANTGELFF.

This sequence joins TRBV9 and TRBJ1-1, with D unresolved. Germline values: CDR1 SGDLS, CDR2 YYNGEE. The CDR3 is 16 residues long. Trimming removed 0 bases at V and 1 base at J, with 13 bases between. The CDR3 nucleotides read TGTGCCAGCAGCGTAGGTGGGCGGGGAACGAACACTGAAGCTTTCTTT. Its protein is CASSVGGRGTNTEAFF.

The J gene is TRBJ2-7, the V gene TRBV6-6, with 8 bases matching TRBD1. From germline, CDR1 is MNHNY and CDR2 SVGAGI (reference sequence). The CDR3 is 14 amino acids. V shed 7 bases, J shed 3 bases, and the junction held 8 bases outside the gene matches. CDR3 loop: CASTHDRGSYEQYF. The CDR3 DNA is TGTGCCAGCACCCACGACAGGGGTAGCTACGAGCAGTACTTC.

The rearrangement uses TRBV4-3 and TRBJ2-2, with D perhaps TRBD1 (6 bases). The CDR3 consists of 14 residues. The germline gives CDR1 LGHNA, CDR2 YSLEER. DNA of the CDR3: TGCGGTGCTAGACAGGAAGCGAACACCGGGGAGCTGTTTTTT. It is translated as CGARQEANTGELFF.

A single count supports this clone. CDR3 in DNA: TGCAGTGCTAGTCGATTAGACAGGGCCTCCTACGAGCAGTACTTC. Its translation: CSASRLDRASYEQYF. V usage is TRBV20-1 and J usage is TRBJ2-7; 7 positions agree with TRBD1. The germline V gene has CDR1 DFQATT and CDR2 SNEGSKA (reference sequence). After removal of 3 bases from V and 0 bases from J, the junction contained 8 bases not matched to a gene. The CDR3 covers 15 residues.

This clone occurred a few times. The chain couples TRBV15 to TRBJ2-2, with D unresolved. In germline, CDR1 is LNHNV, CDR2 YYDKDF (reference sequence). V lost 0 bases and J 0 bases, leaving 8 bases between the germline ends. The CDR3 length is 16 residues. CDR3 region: CATSRDTNANTGELFF. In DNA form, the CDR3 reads TGTGCCACCAGCAGAGATACAAACGCGAACACCGGGGAGCTGTTTTTT.

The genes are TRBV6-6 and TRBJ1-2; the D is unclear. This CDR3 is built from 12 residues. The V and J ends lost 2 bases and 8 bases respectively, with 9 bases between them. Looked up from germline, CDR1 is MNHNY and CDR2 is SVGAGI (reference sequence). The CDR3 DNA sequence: TGTGCCAGCAGTTACGGCGGTACGGGCTACACCTTC. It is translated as CASSYGGTGYTF.

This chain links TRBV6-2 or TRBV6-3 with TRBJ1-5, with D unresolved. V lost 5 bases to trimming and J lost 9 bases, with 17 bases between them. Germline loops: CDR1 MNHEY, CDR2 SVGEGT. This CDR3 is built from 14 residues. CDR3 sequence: CASSTIPGVRPQHF. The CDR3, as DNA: TGTGCCAGCAGTACTATTCCCGGGGTAAGGCCCCAGCATTTT.

The CDR3 loop is CASGSGTFGELFF. CDR3 in DNA: TGTGCTAGTGGTTCCGGGACTTTCGGGGAGCTGTTTTTT. The rearrangement links TRBV12-5 to TRBJ2-2, with a weak D call TRBD2 (6 bases). This CDR3 spans 13 amino acids. Germline assignment: CDR1 LGHNT and CDR2 FRNRAP. V lost 4 bases to trimming and J lost 7 bases, with 10 bases between them.

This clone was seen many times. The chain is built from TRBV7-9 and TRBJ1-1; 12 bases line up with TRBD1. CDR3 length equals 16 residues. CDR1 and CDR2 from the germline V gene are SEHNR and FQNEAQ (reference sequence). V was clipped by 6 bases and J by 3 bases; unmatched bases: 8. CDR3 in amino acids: CASRDTGTGGYTEAFF. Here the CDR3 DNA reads TGTGCCAGCAGGGATACCGGGACAGGGGGCTACACTGAAGCTTTCTTT.

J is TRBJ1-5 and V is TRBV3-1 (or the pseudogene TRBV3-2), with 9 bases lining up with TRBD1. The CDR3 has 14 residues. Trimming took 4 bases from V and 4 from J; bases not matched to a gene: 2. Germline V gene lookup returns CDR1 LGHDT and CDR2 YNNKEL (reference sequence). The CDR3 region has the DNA TGTGCCAGCAGCCTTGGGACAGGGAATCAGCCCCAGCATTTT. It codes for CASSLGTGNQPQHF.

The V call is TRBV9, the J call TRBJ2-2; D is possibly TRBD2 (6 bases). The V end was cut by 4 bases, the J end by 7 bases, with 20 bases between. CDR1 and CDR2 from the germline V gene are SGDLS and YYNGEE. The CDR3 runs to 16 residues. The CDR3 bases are TGTGCCAGCAGCTTAGGGACTTCCCGAAATCACGGGGAGCTGTTTTTT. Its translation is CASSLGTSRNHGELFF.

The CDR3 loop reads CASRERDEQFF. CDR3 sequence (DNA): TGCGCCAGCAGGGAGAGAGATGAGCAGTTCTTC. J is TRBJ2-1 and V is TRBV5-1; D unclear. CDR3 size: 11 residues. V shed 5 bases and J shed 8 bases, with 8 bases lying between them. The V gene's germline CDR1 is SGHRS and CDR2 YFSETQ.

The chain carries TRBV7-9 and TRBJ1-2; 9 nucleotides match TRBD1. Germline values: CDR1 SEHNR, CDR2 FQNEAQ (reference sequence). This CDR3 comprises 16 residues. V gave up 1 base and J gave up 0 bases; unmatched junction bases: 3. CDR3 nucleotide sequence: TGTGCCAGCAGCTTAGGGACAGGGGAGGCTAACTATGGCTACACCTTC. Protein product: CASSLGTGEANYGYTF. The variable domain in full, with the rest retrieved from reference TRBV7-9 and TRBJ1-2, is DTGVSQNPRHKITKRGQNVTFRCDPISEHNRLYWYRQTLGQGPEFLTYFQNEAQLEKSRLLSDRFSAERPKGSFSTLEIQRTEQGDSAMYLCASSLGTGEANYGYTFGSGTRLTVV.

CDR3 sequence reads: CASSIGLVRGYTF. CDR3 in DNA: TGTGCCAGTAGTATTGGACTTGTACGTGGCTACACCTTC. V gene TRBV19 combines with J gene TRBJ1-2; no definite D call. V lost 3 bases to trimming and J lost 7 bases, with 12 bases between them. Germline-derived CDR1 and CDR2 are LNHDA and SQIVND (reference sequence). The CDR3 has 13 amino acids. Variable domain in full (rest from reference TRBV19 and TRBJ1-2): DGGITQSPKYLFRKEGQNVTLSCEQNLNHDAMYWYRQDPGQGLRLIYYSQIVNDFQKGDIAEGYSVSREKKESFPLTVTSAQKNPTAFYLCASSIGLVRGYTFGSGTRLTVV.

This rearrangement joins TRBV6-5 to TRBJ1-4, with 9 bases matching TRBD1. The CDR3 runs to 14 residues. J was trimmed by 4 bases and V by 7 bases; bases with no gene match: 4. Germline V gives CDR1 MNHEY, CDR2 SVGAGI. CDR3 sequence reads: CASNSGQGNEKLFF. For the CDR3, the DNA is TGTGCCAGCAACTCGGGACAGGGTAATGAAAAACTGTTTTTT.

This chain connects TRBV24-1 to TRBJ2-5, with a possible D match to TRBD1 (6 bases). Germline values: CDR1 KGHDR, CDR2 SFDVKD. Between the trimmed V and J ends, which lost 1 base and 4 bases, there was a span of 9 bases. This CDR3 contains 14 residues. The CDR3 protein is CATSDLARGETQYF. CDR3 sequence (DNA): TGTGCCACCAGTGATTTAGCCAGGGGAGAGACCCAGTACTTC.

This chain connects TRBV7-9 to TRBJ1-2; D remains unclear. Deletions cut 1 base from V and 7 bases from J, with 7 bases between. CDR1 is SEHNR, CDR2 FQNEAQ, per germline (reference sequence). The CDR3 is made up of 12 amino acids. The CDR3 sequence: CASSLGQVGYTF. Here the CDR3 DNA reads TGTGCCAGCAGCTTAGGACAAGTTGGCTACACCTTC.

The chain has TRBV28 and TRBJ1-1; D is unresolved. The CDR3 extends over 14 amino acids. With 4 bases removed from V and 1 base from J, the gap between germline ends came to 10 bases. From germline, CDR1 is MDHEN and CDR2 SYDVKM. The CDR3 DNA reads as TGTGCCAGCAGTTCAGGACGGGAGAACACTGAAGCTTTCTTT. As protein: CASSSGRENTEAFF.

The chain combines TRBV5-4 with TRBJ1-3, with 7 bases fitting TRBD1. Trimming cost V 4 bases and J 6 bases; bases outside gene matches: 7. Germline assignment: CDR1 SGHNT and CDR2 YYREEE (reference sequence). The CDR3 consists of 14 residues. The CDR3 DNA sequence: TGTGCCAGCAGCGTAGGGGACAGACAAAACACCATATATTTT. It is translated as CASSVGDRQNTIYF.

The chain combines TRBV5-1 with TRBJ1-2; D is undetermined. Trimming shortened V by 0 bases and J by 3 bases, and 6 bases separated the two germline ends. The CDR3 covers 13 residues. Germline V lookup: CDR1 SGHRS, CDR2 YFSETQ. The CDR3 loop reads CASSLAQYYGYTF. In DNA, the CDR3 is TGCGCCAGCAGCTTGGCCCAGTACTATGGCTACACCTTC.

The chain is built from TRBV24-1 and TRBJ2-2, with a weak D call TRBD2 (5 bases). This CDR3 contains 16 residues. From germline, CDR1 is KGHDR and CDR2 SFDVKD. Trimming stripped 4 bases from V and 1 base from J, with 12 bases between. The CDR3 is CATSDPTIRNTGELFF. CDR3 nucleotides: TGTGCCACCAGTGACCCGACTATCAGGAACACCGGGGAGCTGTTTTTT.

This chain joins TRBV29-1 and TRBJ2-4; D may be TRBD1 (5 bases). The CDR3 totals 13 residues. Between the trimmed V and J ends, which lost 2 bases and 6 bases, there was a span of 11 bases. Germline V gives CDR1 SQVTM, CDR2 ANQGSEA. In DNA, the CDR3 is TGCAGCGTTGAAAGTAGGGGTGGAAACATTCAGTACTTC. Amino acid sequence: CSVESRGGNIQYF. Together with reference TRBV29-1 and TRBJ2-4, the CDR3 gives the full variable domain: SAVISQKPSRDICQRGTSLTIQCQVDSQVTMMFWYRQQPGQSLTLIATANQGSEATYESGFVIDKFPISRPNLTFSTLTVSNMSPEDSSIYLCSVESRGGNIQYFGAGTRLSVL.

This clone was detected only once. The CDR3 sequence: CATSDPLAGQEPYGYTF. For the CDR3, the DNA is TGTGCCACCAGTGACCCTCTTGCGGGACAGGAGCCTTATGGCTACACCTTC. The J gene is TRBJ1-2, the V gene TRBV24-1, with 8 bases identical to TRBD1. This CDR3 spans 17 amino acids. Germline V CDR1 and CDR2: KGHDR, SFDVKD. The trim removed 4 bases at V and 5 bases at J, leaving 14 bases unmatched.

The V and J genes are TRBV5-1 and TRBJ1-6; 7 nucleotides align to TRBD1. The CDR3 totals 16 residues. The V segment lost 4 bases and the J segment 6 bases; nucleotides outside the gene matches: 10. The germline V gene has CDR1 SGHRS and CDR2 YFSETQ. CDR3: CASSLITGASNSPLHF. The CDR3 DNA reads TGCGCCAGCAGCCTGATAACAGGGGCCTCTAATTCACCCCTCCACTTT.

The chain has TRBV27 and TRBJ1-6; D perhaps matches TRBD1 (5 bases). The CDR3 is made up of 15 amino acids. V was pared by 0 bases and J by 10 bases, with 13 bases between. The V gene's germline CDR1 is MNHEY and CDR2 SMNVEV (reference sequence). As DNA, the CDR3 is TGTGCCAGCAGTTTATCGCGGGGCTACGAATCACCCCTCCACTTT. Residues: CASSLSRGYESPLHF.

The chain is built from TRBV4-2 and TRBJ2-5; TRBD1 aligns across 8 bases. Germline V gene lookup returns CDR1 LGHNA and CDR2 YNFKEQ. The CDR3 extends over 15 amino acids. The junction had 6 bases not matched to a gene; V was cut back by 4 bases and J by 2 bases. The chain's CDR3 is CASSRGTGAQETQYF. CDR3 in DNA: TGTGCCAGCAGCCGCGGGACAGGTGCACAAGAGACCCAGTACTTC.

As DNA, the CDR3 is TGTGCCACCAGTGATGGAGGGGTTTCGAACACTGAAGCTTTCTTT. This codes for CATSDGGVSNTEAFF. This rearrangement joins TRBV24-1 to TRBJ1-1; TRBD1 might be the D (5 bases). V was trimmed by 3 bases and J by 1 base, leaving 11 bases between them. CDR3 length equals 15 residues. The V gene's germline CDR1 is KGHDR and CDR2 SFDVKD.